This T cell receptor beta chain was recorded in a study of shared clonotypes between healthy human individuals (dated by TCRdb to between 2020 and 2021). Background on the whole study: Three men and a couple of women, aged 18 to 49 years, made up the cohort. To increase sequencing depth and limit assay-specific biases, TCR repertoire library preparation and sequencing were carried out by different laboratories using diverse techniques. To estimate repertoire size and how much clonotype sharing occurs between individuals, the study deeply sequenced the blood TCR repertoires of about 5 healthy adults. Between about 0.9 and 9 billion PBMCs per donor were obtained by leukapheresis. For each donor, CD4 naive and CD4 memory were each run on three plates, CD8 naive on two plates, and CD8 memory on one plate.

General findings and caveats noted by the study authors: Even with the large sequencing depth, rarefaction of the sorted-subset datasets indicated that sequencing was incomplete. Because the study included only a small number of donors, the genetic and exposure-history diversity represented was limited. Based on pairwise subsampling, the degree of clonotype sharing among donors was expected to be affected by sequencing depth. Clonotypes shared by all four sorted-subset donors showed higher generation probabilities than non-shared clonotypes. Only blood was sampled, and tissue TCR repertoires likely differ from those in blood. When a handful of donors were compared, the shared fraction of clonotypes was around 5% for naive CD4, 3.5% for naive CD8, 2% to 2.5% for memory CD4, and 0.4% for memory CD8. Estimated clonotype richness was generally larger for naive than for memory subsets.

The donors were healthy, HIV-negative adults with no recently reported acute infections or vaccinations. Every donor was a Caucasian adult living in Nashville, Tennessee, USA. CD4+ T cells were enriched by magnetic negative selection, after which naive cells were positively selected on CD45RA and the negative fraction was taken as the memory subset. After blood collection by leukapheresis, PBMCs were isolated using Ficoll-Histopaque density gradient centrifugation and then cryopreserved in the vapor phase of liquid nitrogen. Purity and quantity of every magnetically sorted T cell population were checked by analytical flow cytometry. From each sorted fraction, genomic DNA was isolated and quantified by UV absorbance on a Nanodrop 2000c. Using the deep immunoSEQ assay, multiplex PCR amplified TCR CDR3 regions from genomic DNA. Genomic DNA extracted from each cell subset was distributed evenly over all wells of several immunoSEQ 96-well plates, and each plate served as one replicate. For sorted subsets, approximately 0.2 ug of genomic DNA, equivalent to 25,000 to 35,000 T cell genomes, went into each replicate PCR. Purified libraries were measured with a Qubit 3.0 fluorometer, size-checked on a Bioanalyzer 2100, and measured again with the KAPA Library Quantification kit. A separate single-read 150-cycle Illumina NextSeq 550 flow cell was used to sequence each immunoSEQ 96-well plate. Concerning the study's data processing: Because the immunoSEQ output included only junctional sequences and no quality scores, the filtering could not be the same as the filtering used for full-length reads. Sequences were annotated with PyIR, a Python wrapper for IgBLAST v1.9, using IMGT germline references to assign V/J genes and CDR3. Reads with weak V/J assignments (E-value above 1e-6), missing CDR3, stop codons, out-of-frame junctions, or ambiguous translated residues were removed. V3J clonotypes were defined by identical inferred V gene, J gene, and CDR3 amino acid sequence. Percentage overlap between repertoires was calculated by dividing the number of shared unique clonotypes by the size of the smaller repertoire. RTK rarefaction, the Chao1 estimator, and Recon v2.1 estimates of unobserved clonotypes were used to assess repertoire richness. OLGA was used to compute generation probabilities for all TCRbeta clonotypes that the gDNA method yielded from several donors. TCRdb's version of the immuneACCESS table is confined to in-frame rearrangements and falls short of the full clone set. An unresolved V gene accounts for under half of the shortfall where checked; the remainder is of unknown origin. V and J calls and clone size are copied from that table; D and trimming were computed from the DNA. The sample contains roughly 2 million clones, 85% to 95% of them found a single time. Of the sample, 0.13% falls within the top ten clones.

Concerning this clone itself: The antigen this receptor binds is unknown. The record has no base qualities; no much larger clone is one base away.

From its cysteine to its phenylalanine, the CDR3 spans 14 amino acids. CDR3 DNA only is kept here, 42 bases in frame from base 1. V gives up 0 bases and J gives up 2 bases, and the segment between their germline ends measures 9 bases. The germline V gene provides CDR1 SGHRS and CDR2 YFSETQ. The sequenced sample consisted of naive CD4+ T cells sorted from blood. Per the publication, the cell subset or site label means: CD45RA+ positively selected. This clonotype originated in a man in his late teens or twenties in good health. The V and J genes are TRBV5-1 and TRBJ2-7, with the D gene uncertain. The sequenced DNA: TGCGCCAGCAGCTTGGATCGAGCTACCTACGAGCAGTACTTC. It translates to CASSLDRATYEQYF.